Below are 32 T cell receptor beta chains sequenced from a single sample in a study of blood T cell repertoires in COVID-19. The protocol was immunoSEQ multiplex PCR, while the TCRdb copy is restricted to in-frame clones and leaves out a portion. Of a few hundred thousand clones in the sample, roughly 85% were seen once. Sequencing used PBMCs or T cells enriched from blood (not recorded which). These receptors all come from a man between 40 and 49 years old who had recovered from COVID-19.

In DNA, the CDR3 is TGTGCCAGCAGCAAATGGGACAGCTACTACGAGCAGTACTTC. It specifies CASSKWDSYYEQYF. The chain has TRBV7-9 and TRBJ2-7; 7 bases align to TRBD1. After removal of 5 bases from V and 3 bases from J, the junction contained 7 bases not matched to a gene. Germline loops: CDR1 SEHNR, CDR2 FQNEAQ (reference sequence). This CDR3 has 14 residues.

This clone was seen a single time. V gene TRBV7-2 combines with J gene TRBJ2-7, with D maybe TRBD1 (6 bases). CDR1 SGHTA and CDR2 FQGNSA come from the germline V gene. V shed 5 bases and J shed 4 bases, with 15 bases lying between them. The CDR3 contains 14 residues. CDR3 sequence reads: CASSLGRRGYEQYF. The CDR3 DNA reads as TGTGCCAGCAGCCTTGGACGCAGGGGTTACGAGCAGTACTTC.

This sequence joins TRBV10-1 and TRBJ1-1, with D perhaps matching TRBD1 (5 bases). The ends were cut back, 6 bases at V and 4 bases at J, with 9 bases in the middle. The CDR3 contains 12 residues. Germline V gene lookup returns CDR1 WNHNN and CDR2 SYGVQD (reference sequence). CDR3 residues: CASRGLGTEAFF. The CDR3 nucleotides read TGCGCCAGCAGGGGGCTGGGCACTGAAGCTTTCTTT.

CDR3 residues: CASSPLGEGQGDYEQYF. CDR3 nucleotide sequence: TGTGCCAGCAGTCCACTGGGTGAGGGACAGGGAGATTACGAGCAGTACTTC. The rearrangement joins TRBV28 to TRBJ2-7, with 9 nucleotides matching TRBD1. The CDR3 is made up of 17 amino acids. Germline CDR1 and CDR2: MDHEN and SYDVKM. J was trimmed by 4 bases and V by 5 bases; bases with no gene match: 15.

The CDR3 bases are TGTGCCAGCAGCCCCGGCTCGGGGGGCGAGTATGGCTACACCTTC. It is translated as CASSPGSGGEYGYTF. V gene TRBV3-1 (or the pseudogene TRBV3-2) combines with J gene TRBJ1-2; maybe TRBD1 (6 bases). V lost 4 bases, J lost 5 bases, and 17 bases lay in between. Germline-derived CDR1 and CDR2 are LGHDT and YNNKEL (reference sequence). The CDR3 extends over 15 amino acids.

The gene calls are TRBV5-1 and TRBJ2-1; 9 nucleotides line up with TRBD1. Trimming at V came to 2 bases and at J to 6 bases, leaving 3 bases not matched to a gene. The length of the CDR3 is 14 residues. The germline V gene has CDR1 SGHRS and CDR2 YFSETQ. For the CDR3, the DNA is TGCGCCAGCAGCTTACAGGGGGCCGGCAATGAGCAGTTCTTC. Its translation is CASSLQGAGNEQFF.

The chain has TRBV27 and TRBJ2-7; D unresolved. V lost 0 bases, J lost 0 bases, and 12 bases lay in between. CDR1 is MNHEY, CDR2 SMNVEV, per germline (reference sequence). CDR3 size: 16 residues. CDR3 residues: CASSLSYGDTSYEQYF. For the CDR3, the DNA is TGTGCCAGCAGTTTATCGTATGGAGATACCTCCTACGAGCAGTACTTC.

This chain uses TRBV27 with TRBJ2-2; no reliable D call. V dropped 7 bases and J dropped 4 bases, with 7 bases sitting between them. The CDR3 is 12 residues long. The germline CDR1 and CDR2 sequences are MNHEY and SMNVEV (reference sequence). CDR3 in DNA: TGTGCCAGCAAATTGAGCACCGGGGAGCTGTTTTTT. Its protein is CASKLSTGELFF.

This clone was picked up one time. The gene calls are TRBV6-5 and TRBJ2-7, with 11 bases lining up with TRBD2. Germline assignment: CDR1 MNHEY and CDR2 SVGAGI. The CDR3 is 13 residues long. The V segment lost 8 bases and the J segment 2 bases; nucleotides outside the gene matches: 2. The chain's CDR3 is CASRLAGTYEQYF. DNA of the CDR3: TGTGCCAGCCGACTAGCGGGAACCTACGAGCAGTACTTC.

This clone appeared once. The chain recombines TRBV29-1 with TRBJ2-3; D might be TRBD2 (5 bases). V was clipped by 6 bases and J by 0 bases, with 10 bases between them. There are 13 residues in the CDR3. The V gene's germline CDR1 is SQVTM and CDR2 ANQGSEA. The CDR3 loop is CSVKRTSTDTQYF. The CDR3 DNA is TGCAGCGTGAAGAGGACTAGCACAGATACGCAGTATTTT.

The chain carries TRBV7-8 and TRBJ2-1; 7 positions match TRBD2. The trim removed 1 base at V and 13 bases at J, leaving 4 bases unmatched. CDR3 length equals 12 residues. Germline V gene sequence: CDR1 SGHVS, CDR2 FQNEAQ. The CDR3 here is CASSLEAGAQFF. The DNA for the CDR3 is TGTGCCAGCAGCTTAGAGGCGGGAGCTCAGTTCTTC. Filled out from reference TRBV7-8 and TRBJ2-1, the complete variable domain reads GAGVSQSPRYKVAKRGQDVALRCDPISGHVSLFWYQQALGQGPEFLTYFQNEAQLDKSGLPSDRFFAERPEGSVSTLKIQRTQQEDSAVYLCASSLEAGAQFFGPGTRLTVL.

The J gene is TRBJ2-7, the V gene TRBV7-9, with D perhaps matching TRBD2 (5 bases). The germline gives CDR1 SEHNR, CDR2 FQNEAQ (reference sequence). V lost 7 bases and J 1 base, leaving 17 bases between the germline ends. The CDR3 is 15 amino acids. The CDR3 here is CASTLAGVSSYEQYF. CDR3 DNA sequence: TGTGCCAGCACCCTAGCCGGCGTTAGTTCCTACGAGCAGTACTTC.

The chain uses TRBV28 and TRBJ2-7; TRBD1 matches 8 bases. Germline trimming cut 6 bases from V and 3 bases from J; bases unmatched to any gene: 16. CDR1 MDHEN and CDR2 SYDVKM come from the germline V gene. The CDR3 covers 17 residues. The CDR3 DNA reads TGTGCCAGCAGCACCCGTGGGTTAGACAGGGGACACTACGAGCAGTACTTC. The encoded protein is CASSTRGLDRGHYEQYF.

This clone has only one observation. J is TRBJ2-5 and V is TRBV18; 8 nucleotides match TRBD2. The J segment lost 5 bases and the V segment lost 3 bases, leaving 8 bases of the junction unmatched. CDR1 and CDR2 (germline): KGHSH, LQKENI. CDR3 length equals 15 residues. The CDR3 coding sequence is TGTGCCAGCTCACCTCGGCGGGAGGCGTTGGAGACCCAGTACTTC. This translates into CASSPRREALETQYF.

The chain has TRBV7-6 and TRBJ2-7, with 7 bases that match TRBD1. The trim removed 4 bases at V and 6 bases at J, leaving 6 bases unmatched. The CDR3 spans 13 residues. Germline CDR1 SGHVS, CDR2 FNYEAQ. DNA for the CDR3: TGTGCCAGCAGCTCGACAGGGTCGGGCGAGCAGTACTTC. Amino acids: CASSSTGSGEQYF.

The chain is built from TRBV7-8 and TRBJ2-7; 10 bases are shared with TRBD1. Germline CDR1 and CDR2: SGHVS and FQNEAQ. This CDR3 is built from 15 residues. V lost 7 bases, J lost 6 bases, and 12 bases stayed unmatched. The CDR3 bases are TGTGCCAGCAAACGGTCCGGGACAGGGGTGACCGAGCAGTACTTC. It encodes CASKRSGTGVTEQYF.

This clone was seen only once. The chain is built from TRBV4-1 and TRBJ2-7; 12 bases align to TRBD2. The CDR3 has 19 amino acids. Looked up from germline, CDR1 is MGHRA and CDR2 is YSYEKL. J was trimmed by 4 bases and V by 3 bases; bases with no gene match: 16. The CDR3 loop reads CASSQGLAGLPRRYYEQYF. CDR3 nucleotide sequence: TGCGCCAGCAGCCAGGGACTAGCGGGTCTCCCCCGGCGATATTACGAGCAGTACTTC.

J is TRBJ1-2 and V is TRBV2; TRBD1 is a possible D gene (5 bases). Germline CDR1 is SNHLY and CDR2 is FYNNEI. The CDR3 is 14 residues long. Between the trimmed V and J ends, which lost 3 bases and 4 bases, there was a span of 12 bases. The CDR3 region is CASSEGPSAYGYTF. In DNA, the CDR3 is TGTGCCAGCAGTGAGGGGCCGTCGGCCTATGGCTACACCTTC.

Details on this clone: At the DNA level, this CDR3 is encoded by other sequences in the same sample as well. The chain has TRBV30 and TRBJ1-1; 7 bases align to TRBD1. The CDR3 length is 13 residues. The V and J ends lost 2 bases and 0 bases, in that order; junction bases with no gene match: 0. Germline lookup yields CDR1 GTSNPN and CDR2 SVGIG (reference sequence). The CDR3 sequence is CAWSRGLNTEAFF. The CDR3 bases are TGTGCCTGGAGTAGGGGGCTGAACACTGAAGCTTTCTTT.

This chain links TRBV7-3 with TRBJ1-1; no clear D gene. The CDR3 is 13 residues long. Germline-derived CDR1 and CDR2 are SGHTA and FQGTGA. V lost 3 bases to trimming and J lost 2 bases, with 7 bases between them. CDR3: CASSLEGNTEAFF. CDR3 sequence (DNA): TGTGCCAGCAGCTTGGAGGGAAACACTGAAGCTTTCTTT.

The rearrangement uses TRBV3-1 (or the pseudogene TRBV3-2) and TRBJ2-2; no definite D call. This CDR3 is built from 13 residues. V dropped 6 bases and J dropped 1 base, with 6 bases sitting between them. CDR1 and CDR2 from the germline V gene are LGHDT and YNNKEL (reference sequence). The CDR3 here is CASRVGNTGELFF. CDR3 DNA: TGTGCCAGCAGAGTCGGGAACACCGGGGAGCTGTTTTTT.

V usage is TRBV2 and J usage is TRBJ1-5, with D perhaps TRBD1 (6 bases). CDR1 and CDR2 (germline): SNHLY, FYNNEI. Trimming removed 3 bases at V and 0 bases at J, with 12 bases between. The CDR3 is made up of 16 amino acids. CDR3: CASSEYRVGSNQPQHF. As DNA, the CDR3 is TGTGCCAGCAGTGAGTACAGGGTTGGTAGCAATCAGCCCCAGCATTTT. Using reference TRBV2 and TRBJ1-5 for the parts outside the CDR3, the full variable domain is EPEVTQTPSHQVTQMGQEVILRCVPISNHLYFYWYRQILGQKVEFLVSFYNNEISEKSEIFDDQFSVERPDGSNFTLKIRSTKLEDSAMYFCASSEYRVGSNQPQHFGDGTRLSIL.

This rearrangement joins TRBV27 to TRBJ2-1; 7 bases match TRBD1. With V trimmed by 10 bases and J by 6 bases, 12 bases remained unmatched. Germline CDR1 and CDR2: MNHEY and SMNVEV (reference sequence). The CDR3 has 14 residues. CDR3 DNA: TGTGCCACCCTTAAACAGGGGTTGATCAATGAGCAGTTCTTC. Translating gives CATLKQGLINEQFF.

Only a few counts were recorded for this clone. The chain recombines TRBV6-5 with TRBJ2-1, with a possible D match to TRBD1 (5 bases). Germline-derived CDR1 and CDR2 are MNHEY and SVGAGI. The CDR3 length is 15 residues. V lost 7 bases to trimming and J lost 8 bases, with 21 bases between them. CDR3 sequence reads: CASIPGSILRDEQFF. In DNA, the CDR3 is TGTGCCAGCATTCCCGGCTCTATTCTCAGGGATGAGCAGTTCTTC.

The chain couples TRBV3-1 (or the pseudogene TRBV3-2) to TRBJ1-3; a weak D match, TRBD1 (5 bases). Trimming stripped 4 bases from V and 4 bases from J, with 11 bases between. This CDR3 region has 14 residues. Germline V gene lookup returns CDR1 LGHDT and CDR2 YNNKEL (reference sequence). The CDR3 sequence: CASSPGRDGNTIYF. In DNA form, the CDR3 reads TGTGCCAGCAGCCCAGGGAGGGACGGAAACACCATATATTTT.

The chain uses TRBV9 and TRBJ2-2, with 9 nucleotides matching TRBD2. The CDR3 consists of 15 residues. In germline, CDR1 is SGDLS, CDR2 YYNGEE. The V gene end was trimmed by 0 bases and the J gene end by 6 bases; junction bases not matched to a gene: 3. For the CDR3, the DNA is TGTGCCAGCAGCGTAGCTAGCGGGGCTTCCGGGGAGCTGTTTTTT. Translated: CASSVASGASGELFF.

The rearrangement links TRBV10-3 to TRBJ1-4; D uncertain. Trimming pared 3 bases from V and 4 bases from J, leaving 12 bases between. Looked up from germline, CDR1 is ENHRY and CDR2 is SYGVKD. The CDR3 has 15 amino acids. This chain's CDR3 is CAISDKSRGNEKLFF. As DNA, the CDR3 is TGTGCCATCAGTGATAAGTCGCGGGGTAATGAAAAACTGTTTTTT.

This rearrangement joins TRBV7-6 to TRBJ1-4; D perhaps matches TRBD1 (6 bases). This CDR3 has 15 residues. Per the germline V gene, CDR1 is SGHVS and CDR2 is FNYEAQ. Trimming removed 4 bases at V and 10 bases at J, with 19 bases between. The CDR3 region is CASSSGTQLKGKLFF. The CDR3 region has the DNA TGTGCCAGCAGCTCCGGGACACAACTCAAGGGAAAACTGTTTTTT.

The chain combines TRBV9 with TRBJ1-3; D gene ambiguous. CDR3 length equals 16 residues. The V end lost 3 bases, the J end lost 3 bases, and 16 bases lay between the germline ends. Germline V CDR1 and CDR2: SGDLS, YYNGEE. CDR3 loop: CASSARLTRGGNTIYF. In DNA, the CDR3 is TGTGCCAGCAGCGCACGACTAACAAGAGGTGGAAACACCATATATTTT.

The chain carries TRBV5-1 and TRBJ2-3, with 11 bases matching TRBD2. Germline V gene data show CDR1 as SGHRS and CDR2 as YFSETQ. V was pared by 5 bases and J by 3 bases, with 5 bases of the junction left unmatched. The CDR3 runs 15 residues. The CDR3 nucleotides read TGCGCCAGCAGTACTAGCGGGAGATTAACAGATACGCAGTATTTT. Translating gives CASSTSGRLTDTQYF.

The gene calls are TRBV4-2 and TRBJ1-5; the D is unclear. CDR3 length: 14 residues. Germline V gene sequence: CDR1 LGHNA, CDR2 YNFKEQ. V was trimmed by 0 bases and J by 3 bases, leaving 6 bases between them. CDR3 region: CASSQDSYNQPQHF. In DNA, the CDR3 is TGTGCCAGCAGCCAAGATTCCTACAATCAGCCCCAGCATTTT.

This clone was seen once. The chain is built from TRBV30 and TRBJ1-4; a weak D match, TRBD1 (6 bases). The V end was cut by 0 bases, the J end by 8 bases, with 28 bases between. In germline, CDR1 is GTSNPN, CDR2 SVGIG (reference sequence). This CDR3 region has 19 residues. This CDR3 reads CAWSVRSLTGLVMKEKLFF. CDR3 bases: TGTGCCTGGAGTGTACGCAGTCTGACAGGTTTGGTGATGAAAGAAAAACTGTTTTTT.